This T cell receptor beta chain was identified during a study of T cell repertoires in cytomegalovirus infection. CDR3 size: 14 residues. Germline CDR1 is LNHDA and CDR2 is SQIVND (reference sequence). V lost 0 bases and J 11 bases, leaving 14 bases between the germline ends. TCRdb passed the reads through MiXCR, listing each CDR3 protein once. The data show approximately 730,000 distinct CDR3 sequences, 33% seen once. In regard to this clonotype: The antigen remains unidentified.

Study-level findings and limits: There were HLA-C-restricted CMV-specific TCR beta clonotypes dominating the ex vivo response.

The gene calls are TRBV19 and TRBJ2-1; D remains unclear. Sequenced here: cultured PBMCs, sampled from culture after CMV antigen stimulation. This receptor was taken from a human donor in good health (CMV status not recorded). Some clones in this sample may be carry-over from other donors' samples. Here the CDR3 DNA reads TGTGCCAGTAGTATAGAAGCCCAAAACCCGAAGCAGTTCTTC. Its protein is CASSIEAQNPKQFF.